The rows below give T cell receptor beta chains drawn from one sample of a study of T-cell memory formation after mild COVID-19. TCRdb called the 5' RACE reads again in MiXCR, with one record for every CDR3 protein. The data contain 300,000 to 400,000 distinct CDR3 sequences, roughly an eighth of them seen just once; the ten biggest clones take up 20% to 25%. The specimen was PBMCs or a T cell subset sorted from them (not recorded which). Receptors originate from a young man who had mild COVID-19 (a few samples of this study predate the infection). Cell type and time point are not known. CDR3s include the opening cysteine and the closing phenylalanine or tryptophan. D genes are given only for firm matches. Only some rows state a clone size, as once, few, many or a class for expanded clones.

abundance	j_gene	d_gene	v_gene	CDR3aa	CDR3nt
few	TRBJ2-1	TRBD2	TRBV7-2	CASSAPPSGDEQFF	TGTGCCAGCAGCGCGCCTCCGAGCGGGGATGAGCAGTTCTTC
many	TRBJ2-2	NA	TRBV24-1	CAAGRTDTGELFF	TGTGCCGCTGGGCGGACAGACACCGGGGAGCTGTTTTTT
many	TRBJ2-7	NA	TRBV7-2	CASSLDGGDSYEQYF	TGTGCCAGCAGCTTAGATGGCGGGGACTCCTACGAGCAGTACTTC
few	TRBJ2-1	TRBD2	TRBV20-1	CSAPRAGVTYNEQFF	TGCAGTGCCCCGCGGGCGGGGGTAACCTACAATGAGCAGTTCTTC
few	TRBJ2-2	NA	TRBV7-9	CASKDRRTGELFF	TGTGCCAGCAAGGACAGAAGAACCGGGGAGCTGTTTTTT
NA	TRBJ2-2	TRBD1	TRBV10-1	CASSESWTGNTGELFF	TGCGCCAGCAGTGAGTCGTGGACAGGGAACACCGGGGAGCTGTTTTTT
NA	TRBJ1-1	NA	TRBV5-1	CASSTAGRTNTEAFF	TGCGCCAGCAGCACAGCGGGACGGACGAACACTGAAGCTTTCTTT
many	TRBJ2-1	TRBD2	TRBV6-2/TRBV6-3	CASSGTSGGSSYNEQFF	TGTGCCAGCTCCGGGACTAGCGGGGGGAGCTCCTACAATGAGCAGTTCTTC
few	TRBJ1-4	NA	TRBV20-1	CSARDLQGSNEKLFF	TGCAGTGCTAGGGACCTCCAGGGATCTAATGAAAAACTGTTTTTT
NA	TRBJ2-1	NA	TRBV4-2	CASSQVTQSYNEQFF	TGTGCCAGCAGCCAAGTGACCCAGTCCTACAATGAGCAGTTCTTC
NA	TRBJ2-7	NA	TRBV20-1	CSARDLDGAGEQYF	TGCAGTGCTAGAGATTTGGACGGAGCAGGCGAGCAGTACTTC
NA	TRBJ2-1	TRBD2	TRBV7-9	CASSHSGGRAYNEQFF	TGTGCCAGCAGCCATAGTGGCGGGAGAGCCTACAATGAGCAGTTCTTC
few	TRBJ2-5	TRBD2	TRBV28	CASSTRDYLMTQETQYF	TGTGCCAGCAGTACACGGGACTATTTAATGACGCAAGAGACCCAGTACTTC
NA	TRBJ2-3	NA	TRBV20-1	CSARRPPTDTQYF	TGCAGTGCTAGAAGGCCCCCCACAGATACGCAGTATTTT
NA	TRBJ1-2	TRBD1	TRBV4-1	CASSQDQLGGGYDYGYTF	TGCGCCAGCAGCCAAGATCAATTGGGAGGGGGCTATGACTATGGCTACACCTTC
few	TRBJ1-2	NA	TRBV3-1	CASSQTRGSNYGYTF	TGTGCCAGCAGCCAGACCCGGGGCTCTAACTATGGCTACACCTTC
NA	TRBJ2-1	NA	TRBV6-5	CASSYGTYNEQFF	TGTGCCAGCAGTTATGGAACGTACAATGAGCAGTTCTTC
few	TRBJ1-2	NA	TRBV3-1	CASSQGPQAGYGYTF	TGTGCCAGCAGCCAAGGGCCTCAAGCGGGCTATGGCTACACCTTC
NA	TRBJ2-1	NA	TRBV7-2	CASSQARGSYNEQFF	TGTGCCAGCAGCCAAGCTAGAGGCTCCTACAATGAGCAGTTCTTC
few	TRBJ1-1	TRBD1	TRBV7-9	CASSSGQSEAFF	TGTGCCAGCAGCTCGGGACAGAGTGAAGCTTTCTTT